The clone carrying this T cell receptor (beta chain) was seen a few times. Its antigen is not identified. V was trimmed by 4 bases and J by 0 bases, leaving 17 bases between them. Germline V gives CDR1 LGHNA, CDR2 YSLEER. The CDR3 has 17 residues. Investigators took around 11 milliliters of peripheral blood from every donor. A minimum of 5.5 micrograms of total RNA was extracted per sample. The source of the sample is a study of blood T cells in healthy people across ages. For the second PCR, which ran for about 6 to 11 cycles, a sample-barcoded 5' primer and a J-beta primer mix were used. MiXCR was run by TCRdb on the 5' RACE reads, yielding one entry per CDR3 protein. The data hold over a million distinct CDR3 sequences, with 42% observed a single time. Overall study findings and caveats: With unsorted PBMCs, a conclusive comparison of naive versus antigen-experienced cells was not possible. Compared with aged donors, long-lived donors showed fewer expanded clones, suggesting selection.

The sequenced sample consisted of blood. V usage is TRBV4-3 and J usage is TRBJ2-3; D remains unclear. The TCR comes from a young woman in good health. In nucleotides, the CDR3 is TGCGCCAGCAGCCCAAAAAGGGATATACCAAGCACAGATACGCAGTATTTT. Encoded protein: CASSPKRDIPSTDTQYF.